The clone carrying this T cell receptor (beta chain) was found a few times. The antigen remains unidentified. CDR1 SGHTA and CDR2 FQGNSA come from the germline V gene. The length of the CDR3 is 19 residues. Trimming took 2 bases from V and 0 from J; bases not matched to a gene: 10. These data come from a study of human T cells and chemical hapten exposure. Overall study context: The patient population, which was mostly female, had alopecia areata, totalis or universalis.

Study observations and caveats: There was no change with DPC sensitization in TCRs above 1 in 1000 frequency. Expanded TCRs made up significantly more big CDR3 similarity clusters than controls did.

TCRdb passed the RACE reads through MiXCR, listing each CDR3 protein once. Of about 100,000 distinct CDR3 sequences in the sample, 10% to 12% were seen once. Time point denoted: patch test 2, 6 weeks after DPC sensitization. Indicated treatment: therapeutic diphenylcyclopropenone sensitization with weekly scalp DPC. Donors were 18 to 70-year-old alopecia patients suitable for DPC. The source is a woman aged 40 to 49 with alopecia areata. Some clones in this sample may be carry-over from other donors' samples. This sample comprised whole blood, obtained in connection with sensitization to the hapten diphenylcyclopropenone (DPC). The chain joins TRBV7-2 to TRBJ2-2; TRBD1 matches 9 bases. The CDR3 region is CASSLSPGQGRPNTGELFF. The CDR3 nucleotides read TGTGCCAGCAGCTTATCGCCGGGACAGGGAAGACCGAACACCGGGGAGCTGTTTTTT.